A single sample gave rise to the 21 T cell receptor beta chains below, sequenced in a study of shared clonotypes between healthy human individuals. TCRdb keeps only in-frame clones here, not all; method: immunoSEQ multiplex PCR. The sample lists hundreds of thousands of clones, approximately 71% occurring once. The sample was PBMCs. Receptor source: a woman aged 40-49 years in good health. Some clones in this sample may be carry-over from other donors' samples.

The CDR3 DNA follows: TGTGCCAGCTCACCATGGCCAAACTCTGGAAACACCATATATTTT. Amino acid sequence: CASSPWPNSGNTIYF. The rearrangement uses TRBV18 and TRBJ1-3; no firm D call. With 2 bases removed from V and 0 bases from J, the gap between germline ends came to 8 bases. Germline lookup yields CDR1 KGHSH and CDR2 LQKENI. The CDR3 is made up of 15 amino acids. The entire variable domain, with the rest obtained from reference TRBV18 and TRBJ1-3, is as follows: NAGVMQNPRHLVRRRGQEARLRCSPMKGHSHVYWYRQLPEEGLKFMVYLQKENIIDESGMPKERFSAEFPKEGPSILRIQQVVRGDSAAYFCASSPWPNSGNTIYFGEGSWLTVV.

This clone was detected ten times or more. The rearrangement joins TRBV5-1 to TRBJ2-5; D is unresolved. Trimming cost V 6 bases and J 5 bases, with 20 bases left between them. This CDR3 spans 15 amino acids. From germline, CDR1 is SGHRS and CDR2 YFSETQ. CDR3 in amino acids: CASTSNDGPGETQYF. The CDR3 DNA sequence: TGCGCCAGCACCTCCAACGACGGACCCGGTGAGACCCAGTACTTC.

This rearrangement joins TRBV10-1 to TRBJ2-7; unclear D gene. CDR3 length equals 14 residues. Germline lookup yields CDR1 WNHNN and CDR2 SYGVQD (reference sequence). V was pared by 0 bases and J by 0 bases, with 6 bases between. CDR3 DNA sequence: TGCGCCAGCAGTGAGTCGAAGGGCTCCTACGAGCAGTACTTC. Translated: CASSESKGSYEQYF.

In this sample, this clone turned up once. The rearrangement links TRBV6-6 to TRBJ2-7; D gene ambiguous. This CDR3 contains 15 residues. V was cut by 2 bases and J by 0 bases, with 11 bases left in between. Germline V gives CDR1 MNHNY, CDR2 SVGAGI (reference sequence). This chain's CDR3 is CASSYGQTGSYEQYF. The CDR3 DNA reads as TGTGCCAGCAGTTACGGTCAGACGGGCTCCTACGAGCAGTACTTC.

Turning to this clone: Compared with germline, one end of the junction differs, possibly owing to a read error. CDR3 loop: CASRPGQGGNTTYF. The CDR3 DNA reads TGTGCCAGCAGACCCGGACAGGGAGGAAACACCACATATTTT. The rearrangement joins TRBV28 to TRBJ1-3; 8 nucleotides agree with TRBD1. The CDR3 has 14 residues. Germline V CDR1 and CDR2: MDHEN, SYDVKM.

A word on this clone: Possible read error: a much larger clone is one base away. The chain couples TRBV7-8 to TRBJ2-7; weak D call: TRBD2 (5 bases). From germline, CDR1 is SGHVS and CDR2 FQNEAQ. CDR3 size: 14 residues. CDR3 bases: TGTGCCTGCAGCAGGACTTCGCATTCCTACGAGCAGTACTTC. Residues: CACSRTSHSYEQYF.

The rearrangement joins TRBV28 to TRBJ2-7; D might be TRBD2 (5 bases). Trimming stripped 6 bases from V and 3 bases from J, with 18 bases between. Germline CDR1 is MDHEN and CDR2 is SYDVKM. This CDR3 has 15 amino acids. CDR3 DNA sequence: TGTGCCAGCAGAACTAGGCAGGACCCCTACTACGAGCAGTACTTC. Encoded protein: CASRTRQDPYYEQYF.

The rearrangement joins TRBV28 to TRBJ2-5; 11 nucleotides agree with TRBD1. CDR1 MDHEN and CDR2 SYDVKM come from the germline V gene. This CDR3 comprises 16 residues. V shed 5 bases, J shed 5 bases, and the junction held 10 bases outside the gene matches. The chain's CDR3 is CASSGKDRGLGETQYF. The CDR3, as DNA: TGTGCCAGCAGTGGGAAGGACAGGGGGCTTGGGGAGACCCAGTACTTC. Supplemented by reference TRBV28 and TRBJ2-5, the full variable domain reads DVKVTQSSRYLVKRTGEKVFLECVQDMDHENMFWYRQDPGLGLRLIYFSYDVKMKEKGDIPEGYSVSREKKERFSLILESASTNQTSMYLCASSGKDRGLGETQYFGPGTRLLVL.

This clone appeared a single time. A far larger clone is one nucleotide away, so this likely arose from a read error. V usage is TRBV15 and J usage is TRBJ2-7, with TRBD1 matching over 7 bases. This CDR3 comprises 16 residues. Unmatched junction bases numbered 18, after V lost 4 bases and J lost 9 bases. From germline, CDR1 is LNHNV and CDR2 YYDKDF (reference sequence). This CDR3 reads CATSKGFYRGAAGQYF. In DNA, the CDR3 is TGTGCCACCAGCAAGGGCTTCTACAGGGGCGCCGCTGGGCAGTACTTC.

V and J are TRBV27 and TRBJ1-4; D gene ambiguous. CDR3 length: 15 amino acids. V was shortened by 1 base and J by 1 base, with 7 bases between the two germline ends. CDR1 and CDR2 (germline): MNHEY, SMNVEV (reference sequence). The DNA of the CDR3 is TGTGCCAGCAGTTTATATCCGGGAACTAATGAAAAACTGTTTTTT. Its translation is CASSLYPGTNEKLFF. Complete variable domain (other parts from reference TRBV27 and TRBJ1-4): EAQVTQNPRYLITVTGKKLTVTCSQNMNHEYMSWYRQDPGLGLRQIYYSMNVEVTDKGDVPEGYKVSRKEKRNFPLILESPSPNQTSLYFCASSLYPGTNEKLFFGSGTQLSVL.

V is TRBV1 and J is TRBJ2-7; TRBD2, the table's D call, lacks a check against the DNA. TRBV1 is recorded as a pseudogene. CDR3 size: 15 residues. The CDR3 DNA sequence: TGCACCAGCAGCCAAGTCCCAGCGAGCTCCTACGAGCAGTACTTC. This encodes CTSSQVPASSYEQYF.

The chain carries TRBV10-3 and TRBJ2-6; 12 bases fit TRBD2. The CDR3 is 19 amino acids. The V segment lost 0 bases and the J segment 0 bases; nucleotides outside the gene matches: 3. Germline CDR1 reads ENHRY; CDR2 reads SYGVKD. CDR3 in DNA: TGTGCCATCAGTGAGTCCCGACTAGCGGGGGTCTCTGGGGCCAACGTCCTGACTTTC. It is translated as CAISESRLAGVSGANVLTF.

This clone was detected only a few times. The chain joins TRBV14 to TRBJ2-5; 12 positions match TRBD2. The CDR3 consists of 19 residues. The ends lost 1 base at V and 5 bases at J; junction bases unmatched: 14. Germline V lookup: CDR1 SGHDN, CDR2 FVKESK. The CDR3 reads CASSQGWLAGGPSRETQYF. As DNA, the CDR3 is TGTGCCAGCAGCCAAGGGTGGCTAGCGGGAGGGCCCTCGCGGGAGACCCAGTACTTC.

The sample holds a few counts of this clone. V and J are TRBV5-6 and TRBJ1-2; TRBD1 agrees at 8 bases. This CDR3 region has 13 residues. From germline, CDR1 is SGHDT and CDR2 YYEEEE. The trim removed 4 bases at V and 4 bases at J, leaving 3 bases unmatched. Written as DNA, the CDR3 is TGTGCCAGCAGCCGTGACAGGGGCTATGGCTACACCTTC. Translation gives CASSRDRGYGYTF.

With regard to this clone: Just one base apart from a much larger clone, this may be a read error. J is TRBJ2-3 and V is TRBV6-4; D is perhaps TRBD1 (7 bases). The CDR3 is 15 amino acids. V was cut by 5 bases and J by 8 bases, with 20 bases left in between. Per the germline V gene, CDR1 is MRHNA and CDR2 is SNTAGT. The CDR3 here is CASSLSGTQGGTQYF. The CDR3, as DNA: TGTGCCAGCAGTCTTTCCGGGACCCAGGGGGGTACGCAGTATTTT.

The chain uses TRBV11-2 and TRBJ1-1; no clear D gene. Trimming removed 4 bases from V and 5 bases from J, with 14 bases in between. The CDR3 spans 14 residues. The germline V gene encodes CDR1 SGHAT and CDR2 FQNNGV. The CDR3 is CASSYLQAGTEAFF. CDR3 nucleotides: TGTGCCAGCAGCTATCTTCAAGCTGGGACTGAAGCTTTCTTT. The variable domain in full, with the rest retrieved from reference TRBV11-2 and TRBJ1-1, is EAGVAQSPRYKIIEKRQSVAFWCNPISGHATLYWYQQILGQGPKLLIQFQNNGVVDDSQLPKDRFSAERLKGVDSTLKIQPAKLEDSAVYLCASSYLQAGTEAFFGQGTRLTVV.

V gene TRBV7-8 combines with J gene TRBJ1-2; TRBD1 matches at 8 bases. Germline values: CDR1 SGHVS, CDR2 FQNEAQ. With 6 bases clipped from V and 3 bases from J, the junction kept 3 bases outside the gene matches. The CDR3 is made up of 13 amino acids. The CDR3 sequence is CASSSQGDYGYTF. The CDR3 nucleotides are TGTGCCAGCAGTTCACAGGGGGACTATGGCTACACCTTC.

The chain links TRBV30 to TRBJ1-2; no definite D call. CDR1 GTSNPN and CDR2 SVGIG come from the germline V gene (reference sequence). Trimming took off 3 bases at V and 8 bases at J, with 16 bases between the two ends. This CDR3 is 13 amino acids long. The CDR3 region is CAWSPGSTVGYTF. The DNA of the CDR3 is TGTGCCTGGAGCCCGGGGTCCACGGTAGGCTACACCTTC. The variable domain in full, with the rest retrieved from reference TRBV30 and TRBJ1-2, is SQTIHQWPATLVQPVGSPLSLECTVEGTSNPNLYWYRQAAGRGLQLLFYSVGIGQISSEVPQNLSASRPQDRQFILSSKKLLLSDSGFYLCAWSPGSTVGYTFGSGTRLTVV.

V gene TRBV27 combines with J gene TRBJ2-2, with 8 bases that match TRBD2. With V trimmed by 6 bases and J by 5 bases, 14 bases remained unmatched. This CDR3 comprises 17 residues. Germline V CDR1 and CDR2: MNHEY, SMNVEV (reference sequence). In DNA, the CDR3 is TGTGCCAGCAGAAGGCGAACGAGCGGGAGTTTGACCGGGGAGCTGTTTTTT. Its protein is CASRRRTSGSLTGELFF.

This chain's CDR3 is CASSSGPRNEQFF. CDR3 sequence (DNA): TGTGCCAGCAGCAGCGGGCCCCGGAATGAGCAGTTCTTC. V usage is TRBV9 and J usage is TRBJ2-1; possibly TRBD2 for D (6 bases). Deletions cut 4 bases from V and 7 bases from J, with 12 bases between. Per germline, CDR1 SGDLS and CDR2 YYNGEE. CDR3 size: 13 residues.

V and J are TRBV19 and TRBJ2-1; 11 nucleotides align to TRBD2. J lost 6 bases, V lost 8 bases, and 9 bases had no gene match. The CDR3 covers 15 residues. The germline CDR1 and CDR2 sequences are LNHDA and SQIVND (reference sequence). CDR3 protein: CASQRGLAGGNEQFF. The CDR3 DNA follows: TGTGCCAGTCAACGAGGGCTAGCGGGGGGCAATGAGCAGTTCTTC. The whole variable domain, filled in from reference TRBV19 and TRBJ2-1, reads DGGITQSPKYLFRKEGQNVTLSCEQNLNHDAMYWYRQDPGQGLRLIYYSQIVNDFQKGDIAEGYSVSREKKESFPLTVTSAQKNPTAFYLCASQRGLAGGNEQFFGPGTRLTVL.